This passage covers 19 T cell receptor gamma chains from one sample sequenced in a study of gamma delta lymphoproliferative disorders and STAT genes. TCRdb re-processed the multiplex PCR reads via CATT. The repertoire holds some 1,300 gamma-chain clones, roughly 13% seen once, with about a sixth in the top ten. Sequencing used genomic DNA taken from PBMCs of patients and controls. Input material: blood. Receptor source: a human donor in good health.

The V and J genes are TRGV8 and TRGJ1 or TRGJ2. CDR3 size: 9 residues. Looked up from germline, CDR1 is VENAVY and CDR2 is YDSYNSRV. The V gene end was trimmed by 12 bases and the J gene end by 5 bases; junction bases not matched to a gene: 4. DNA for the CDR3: TGTGCCCGGGATTATAAGAAACTCTTT. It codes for CARDYKKLF.

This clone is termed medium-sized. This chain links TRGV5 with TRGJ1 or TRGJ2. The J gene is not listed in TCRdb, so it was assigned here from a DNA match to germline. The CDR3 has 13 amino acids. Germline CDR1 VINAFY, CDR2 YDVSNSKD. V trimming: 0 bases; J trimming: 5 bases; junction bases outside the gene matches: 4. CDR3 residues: CATWDRPDYKKLF. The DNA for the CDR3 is TGTGCCACCTGGGACAGGCCTGATTATAAGAAACTCTTT.

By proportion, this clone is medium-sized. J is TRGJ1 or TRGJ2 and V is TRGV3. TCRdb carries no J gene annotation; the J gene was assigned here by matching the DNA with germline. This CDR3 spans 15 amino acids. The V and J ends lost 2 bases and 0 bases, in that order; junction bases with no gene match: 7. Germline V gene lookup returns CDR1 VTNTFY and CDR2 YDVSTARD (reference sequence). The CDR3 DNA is TGTGCCACCTGGGACAAGCCTTTGAATTATTATAAGAAACTCTTT. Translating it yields CATWDKPLNYYKKLF.

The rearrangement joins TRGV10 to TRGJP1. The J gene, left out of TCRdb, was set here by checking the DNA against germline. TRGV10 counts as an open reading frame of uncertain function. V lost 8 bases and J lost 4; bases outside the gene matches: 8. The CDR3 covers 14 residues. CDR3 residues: CAAWVANTGWFKIF. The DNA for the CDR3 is TGTGCTGCGTGGGTGGCGAACACTGGTTGGTTCAAGATATTT.

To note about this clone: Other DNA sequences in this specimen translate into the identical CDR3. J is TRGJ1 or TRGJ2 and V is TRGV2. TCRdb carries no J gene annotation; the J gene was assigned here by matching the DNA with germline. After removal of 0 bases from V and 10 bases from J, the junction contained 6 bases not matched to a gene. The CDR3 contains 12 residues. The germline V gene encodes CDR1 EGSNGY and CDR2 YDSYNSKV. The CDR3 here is CATWDGPGKKLF. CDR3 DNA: TGTGCCACCTGGGACGGGCCGGGGAAGAAACTCTTT.

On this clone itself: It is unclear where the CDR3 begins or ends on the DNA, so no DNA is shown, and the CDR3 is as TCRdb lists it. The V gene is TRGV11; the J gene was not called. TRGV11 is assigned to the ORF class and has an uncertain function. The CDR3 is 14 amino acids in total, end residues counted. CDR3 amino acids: CTTVPAGLDYKKLF.

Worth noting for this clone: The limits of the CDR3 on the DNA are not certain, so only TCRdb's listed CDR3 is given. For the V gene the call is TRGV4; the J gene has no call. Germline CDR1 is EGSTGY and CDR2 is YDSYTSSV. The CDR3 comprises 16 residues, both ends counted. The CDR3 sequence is CATWDERNSLAVEQHF.

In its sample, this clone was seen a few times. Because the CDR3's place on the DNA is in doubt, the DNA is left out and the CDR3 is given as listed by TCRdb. The CDR3 sequence is CTTVPAGLGYTTGWFKIF. The J segment was not called; the V segment is TRGV11. TRGV11 is an open reading frame whose function is uncertain. 18 amino acids form the CDR3, both terminal residues included.

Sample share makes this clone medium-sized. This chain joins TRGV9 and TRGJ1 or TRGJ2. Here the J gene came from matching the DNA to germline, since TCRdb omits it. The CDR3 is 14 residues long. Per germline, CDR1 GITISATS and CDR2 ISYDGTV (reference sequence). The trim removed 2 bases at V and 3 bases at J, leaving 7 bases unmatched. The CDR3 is CALWEEKTYYKKLF. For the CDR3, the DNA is TGTGCCTTGTGGGAGGAGAAGACTTATTATAAGAAACTCTTT.

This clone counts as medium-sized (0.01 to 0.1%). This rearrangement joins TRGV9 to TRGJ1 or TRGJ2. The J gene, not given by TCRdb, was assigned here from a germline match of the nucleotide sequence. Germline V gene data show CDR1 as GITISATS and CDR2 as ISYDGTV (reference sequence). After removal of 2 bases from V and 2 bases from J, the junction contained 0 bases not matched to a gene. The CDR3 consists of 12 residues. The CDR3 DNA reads TGTGCCTTGTGGGAGGATTATTATAAGAAACTCTTT. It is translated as CALWEDYYKKLF.

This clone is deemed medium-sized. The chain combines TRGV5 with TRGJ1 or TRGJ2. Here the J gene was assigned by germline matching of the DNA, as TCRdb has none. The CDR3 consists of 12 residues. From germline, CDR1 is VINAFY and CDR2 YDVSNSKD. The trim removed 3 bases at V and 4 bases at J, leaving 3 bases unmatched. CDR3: CATWDAYYKKLF. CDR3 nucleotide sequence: TGTGCCACCTGGGACGCGTATTATAAGAAACTCTTT.

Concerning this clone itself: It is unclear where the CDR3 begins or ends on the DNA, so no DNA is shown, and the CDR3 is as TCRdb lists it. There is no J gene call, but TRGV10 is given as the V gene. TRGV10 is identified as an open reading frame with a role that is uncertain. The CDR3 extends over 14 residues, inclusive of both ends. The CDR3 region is CTTVLRGDGWFKIF.

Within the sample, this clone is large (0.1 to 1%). The CDR3 sequence is CATWDRQRVTGWFKIF. CDR3 DNA: TGTGCCACCTGGGACAGGCAGCGGGTCACTGGTTGGTTCAAGATATTT. V gene TRGV3 combines with J gene TRGJP1. The J gene comes from matching the DNA to germline here; TCRdb lacks it. Unmatched junction bases numbered 8, after V lost 0 bases and J lost 4 bases. Germline V CDR1 and CDR2: VTNTFY, YDVSTARD (reference sequence). The length of the CDR3 is 16 residues.

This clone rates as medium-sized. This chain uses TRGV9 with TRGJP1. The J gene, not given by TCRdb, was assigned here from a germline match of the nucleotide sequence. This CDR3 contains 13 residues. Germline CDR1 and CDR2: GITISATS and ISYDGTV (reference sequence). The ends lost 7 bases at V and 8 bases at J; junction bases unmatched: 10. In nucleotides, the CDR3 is TGTGCCTTGTGCATAGGAAGAGGTTGGTTCAAGATATTT. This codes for CALCIGRGWFKIF.

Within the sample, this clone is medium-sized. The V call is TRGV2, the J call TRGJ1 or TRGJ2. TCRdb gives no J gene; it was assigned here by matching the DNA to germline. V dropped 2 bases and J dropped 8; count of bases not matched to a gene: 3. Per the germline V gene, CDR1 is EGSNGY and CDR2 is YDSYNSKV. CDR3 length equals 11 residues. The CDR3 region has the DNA TGTGCCACCTGGGACGCAGATAAGAAACTCTTT. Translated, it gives CATWDADKKLF.

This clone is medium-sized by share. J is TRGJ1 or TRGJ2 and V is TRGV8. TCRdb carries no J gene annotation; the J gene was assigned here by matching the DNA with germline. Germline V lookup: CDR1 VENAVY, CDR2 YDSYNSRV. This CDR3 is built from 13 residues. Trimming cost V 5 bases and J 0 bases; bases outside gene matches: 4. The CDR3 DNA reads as TGTGCCACCTGGGTCCCGAATTATTATAAGAAACTCTTT. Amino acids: CATWVPNYYKKLF.

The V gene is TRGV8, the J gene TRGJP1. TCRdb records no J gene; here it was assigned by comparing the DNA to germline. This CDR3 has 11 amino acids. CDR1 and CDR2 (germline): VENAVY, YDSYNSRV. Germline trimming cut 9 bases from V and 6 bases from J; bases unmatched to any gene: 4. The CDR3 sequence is CATDPGWFKIF. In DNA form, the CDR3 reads TGTGCCACCGACCCTGGTTGGTTCAAGATATTT.

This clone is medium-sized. CDR3 loop: CALWEMGAQELGKKIKVF. The CDR3 DNA reads TGTGCCTTGTGGGAGATGGGGGCTCAAGAGTTGGGCAAAAAAATCAAGGTATTT. The chain employs TRGV9 and TRGJP. The J gene is absent in TCRdb and was assigned here via DNA matching to germline. CDR1 is GITISATS, CDR2 ISYDGTV, per germline (reference sequence). V dropped 3 bases and J dropped 4; count of bases not matched to a gene: 9. The CDR3 covers 18 residues.

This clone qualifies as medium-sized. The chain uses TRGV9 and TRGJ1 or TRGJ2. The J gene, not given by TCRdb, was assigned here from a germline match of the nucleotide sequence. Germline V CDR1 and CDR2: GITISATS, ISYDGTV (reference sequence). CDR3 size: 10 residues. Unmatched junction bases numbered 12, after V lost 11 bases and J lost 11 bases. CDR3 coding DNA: TGTGCCTCGGCGACCGAGGAGAAACTCTTT. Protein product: CASATEEKLF.